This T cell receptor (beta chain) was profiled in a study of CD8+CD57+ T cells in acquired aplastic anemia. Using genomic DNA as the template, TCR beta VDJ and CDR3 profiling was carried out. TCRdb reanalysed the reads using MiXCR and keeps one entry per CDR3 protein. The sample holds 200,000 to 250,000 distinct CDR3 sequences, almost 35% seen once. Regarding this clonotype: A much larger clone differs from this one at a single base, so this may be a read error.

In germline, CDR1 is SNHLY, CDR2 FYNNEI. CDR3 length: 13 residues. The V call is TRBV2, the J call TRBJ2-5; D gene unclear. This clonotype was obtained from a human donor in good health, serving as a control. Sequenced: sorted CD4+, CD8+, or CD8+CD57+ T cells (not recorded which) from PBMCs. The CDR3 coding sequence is TGTGCCAGCAGCGCCGGCGCCCAAGAGACCCAGTGCTTC. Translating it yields CASSAGAQETQCF.